This T cell receptor beta chain was captured by sequencing in a study of blood T cells in healthy people across ages. Study-level findings and limits: Donors of long life had a larger count of naive CD4+ cells and greater diversity than aged donors. The recorded TCR beta diversity per million T cells decreased in a roughly linear manner with age.

This clonotype was seen more than once but under ten times. Its matching antigen is unknown. CDR1 is SGHTA and CDR2 is FQGNSA in the germline V gene. The CDR3 runs 15 residues. Trimming shortened V by 4 bases and J by 8 bases, and 18 bases separated the two germline ends. A second PCR, run for roughly 7 to 11 cycles, used a sample-barcoded 5' primer plus a J-beta primer mix. TCRdb passed the 5' RACE reads through MiXCR, listing each CDR3 protein once. The table includes about 800,000 distinct CDR3 sequences, 20% to 30% detected once. This sample also appeared in a second study, on T cells of mothers and their children. This second study notes: cDNA was made from all extracted RNA, around 1.5 ug per 15 ul.

The sequence was collected from a boy aged 10-17 years in good health. Sequenced material: blood. The chain recombines TRBV7-2 with TRBJ1-3; D perhaps matches TRBD1 (5 bases). The CDR3 DNA sequence: TGTGCCAGCAGCTCCACCCAGGGTTTTTGGGACACCATATATTTT. Its translation: CASSSTQGFWDTIYF.